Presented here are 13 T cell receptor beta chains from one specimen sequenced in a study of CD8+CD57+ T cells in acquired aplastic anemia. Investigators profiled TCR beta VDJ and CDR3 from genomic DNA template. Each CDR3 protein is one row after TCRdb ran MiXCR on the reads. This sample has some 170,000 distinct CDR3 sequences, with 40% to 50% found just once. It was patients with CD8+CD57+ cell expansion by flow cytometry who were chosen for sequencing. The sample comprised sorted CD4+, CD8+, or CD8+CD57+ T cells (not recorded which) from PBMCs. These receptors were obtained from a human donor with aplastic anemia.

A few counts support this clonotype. CDR3 DNA: TGTGCCAGCAGTGTGGGACTAGGTGAAAAACTGTTTTTT. Amino acids: CASSVGLGEKLFF. The chain recombines TRBV28 with TRBJ1-4; a weak D match, TRBD1 (5 bases). Germline CDR1 is MDHEN and CDR2 is SYDVKM. The CDR3 consists of 13 residues. V was clipped by 5 bases and J by 7 bases, with 11 bases between them.

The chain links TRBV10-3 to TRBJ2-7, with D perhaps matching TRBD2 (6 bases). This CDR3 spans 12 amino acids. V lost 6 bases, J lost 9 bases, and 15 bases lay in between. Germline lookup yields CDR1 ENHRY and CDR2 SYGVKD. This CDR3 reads CAISGSGEGQYF. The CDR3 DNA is TGTGCCATCAGCGGGTCGGGGGAAGGGCAGTACTTC.

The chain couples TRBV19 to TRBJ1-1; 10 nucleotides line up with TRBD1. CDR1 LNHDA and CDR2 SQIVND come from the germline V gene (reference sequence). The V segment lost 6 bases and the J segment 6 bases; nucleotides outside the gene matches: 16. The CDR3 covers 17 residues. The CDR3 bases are TGTGCCAGTAGGACCCTAAGGGACAGGGGACTCCCCCCTGAAGCTTTCTTT. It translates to CASRTLRDRGLPPEAFF. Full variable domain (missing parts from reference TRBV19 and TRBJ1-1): DGGITQSPKYLFRKEGQNVTLSCEQNLNHDAMYWYRQDPGQGLRLIYYSQIVNDFQKGDIAEGYSVSREKKESFPLTVTSAQKNPTAFYLCASRTLRDRGLPPEAFFGQGTRLTVV.

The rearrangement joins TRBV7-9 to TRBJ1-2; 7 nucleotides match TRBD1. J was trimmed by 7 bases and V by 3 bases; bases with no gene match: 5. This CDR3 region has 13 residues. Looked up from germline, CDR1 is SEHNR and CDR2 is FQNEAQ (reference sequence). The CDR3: CASSLGQRRGYTF. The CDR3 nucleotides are TGTGCCAGCAGCTTGGGACAGAGACGTGGCTACACCTTC.

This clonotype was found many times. The CDR3: CASRVGDRNNSPLHF. Here the CDR3 DNA reads TGTGCCAGTCGAGTAGGGGACAGAAATAATTCACCCCTCCACTTT. The chain employs TRBV19 and TRBJ1-6; 7 positions match TRBD1. Trimming removed 8 bases from V and 5 bases from J; junction bases left unmatched: 9. The CDR3 length is 15 residues. Germline V gene lookup returns CDR1 LNHDA and CDR2 SQIVND (reference sequence).

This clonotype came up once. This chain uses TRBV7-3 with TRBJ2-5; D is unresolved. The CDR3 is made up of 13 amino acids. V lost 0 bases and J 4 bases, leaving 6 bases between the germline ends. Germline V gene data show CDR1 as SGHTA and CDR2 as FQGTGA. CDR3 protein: CASSLTPGETQYF. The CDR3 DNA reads TGTGCCAGCAGCTTAACCCCTGGAGAGACCCAGTACTTC. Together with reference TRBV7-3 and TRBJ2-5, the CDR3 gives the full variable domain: GAGVSQTPSNKVTEKGKYVELRCDPISGHTALYWYRQSLGQGPEFLIYFQGTGAADDSGLPNDRFFAVRPEGSVSTLKIQRTERGDSAVYLCASSLTPGETQYFGPGTRLLVL.

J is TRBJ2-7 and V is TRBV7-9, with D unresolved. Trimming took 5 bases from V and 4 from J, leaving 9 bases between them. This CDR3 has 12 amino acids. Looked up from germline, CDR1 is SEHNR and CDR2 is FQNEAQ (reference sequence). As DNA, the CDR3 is TGTGCCAGCAGCAAGGATATTTACGAGCAGTACTTC. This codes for CASSKDIYEQYF.

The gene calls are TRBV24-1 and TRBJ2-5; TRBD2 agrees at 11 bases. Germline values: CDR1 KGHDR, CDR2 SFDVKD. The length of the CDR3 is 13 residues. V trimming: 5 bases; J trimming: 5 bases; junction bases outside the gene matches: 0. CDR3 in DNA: TGTGCCACCAGTGCTAGCGGGAGGGAGACCCAGTACTTC. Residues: CATSASGRETQYF.

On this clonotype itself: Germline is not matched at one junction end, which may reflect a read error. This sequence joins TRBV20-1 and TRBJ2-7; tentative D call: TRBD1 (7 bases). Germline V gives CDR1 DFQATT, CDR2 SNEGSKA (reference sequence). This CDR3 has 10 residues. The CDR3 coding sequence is TGCAGTGCTGGGGGGACAGTCCAGCACTTC. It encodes CSAGGTVQHF.

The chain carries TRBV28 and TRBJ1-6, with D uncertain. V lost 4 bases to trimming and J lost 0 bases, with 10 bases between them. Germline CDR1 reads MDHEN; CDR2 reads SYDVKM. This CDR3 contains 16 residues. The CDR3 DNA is TGTGCCAGCAGTTCCCAGTGGAGCTCCTATAATTCACCCCTCCACTTT. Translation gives CASSSQWSSYNSPLHF.

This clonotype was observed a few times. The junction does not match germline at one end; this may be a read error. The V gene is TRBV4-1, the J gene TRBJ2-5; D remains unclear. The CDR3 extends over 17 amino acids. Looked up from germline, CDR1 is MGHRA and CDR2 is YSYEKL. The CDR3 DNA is TGCGCCAGCAGCCAAGATCGCGTCCCCGAGTACCAAGAGATCCAGTACTTC. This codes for CASSQDRVPEYQEIQYF.

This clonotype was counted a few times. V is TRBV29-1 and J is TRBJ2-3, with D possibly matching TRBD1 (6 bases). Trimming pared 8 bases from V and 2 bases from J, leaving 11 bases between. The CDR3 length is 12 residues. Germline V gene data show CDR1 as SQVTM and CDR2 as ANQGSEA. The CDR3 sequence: CSTGQFTDTQYF. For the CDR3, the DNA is TGCAGCACTGGACAGTTCACAGATACGCAGTATTTT.

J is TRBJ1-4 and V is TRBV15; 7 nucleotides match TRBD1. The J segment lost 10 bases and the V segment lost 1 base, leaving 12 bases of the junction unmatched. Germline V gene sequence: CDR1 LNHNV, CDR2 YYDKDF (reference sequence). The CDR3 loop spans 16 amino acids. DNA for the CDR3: TGTGCCACCAGCAGAGGGGTGAGGCAGGGGGATGGAAAACTGTTTTTT. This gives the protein CATSRGVRQGDGKLFF.